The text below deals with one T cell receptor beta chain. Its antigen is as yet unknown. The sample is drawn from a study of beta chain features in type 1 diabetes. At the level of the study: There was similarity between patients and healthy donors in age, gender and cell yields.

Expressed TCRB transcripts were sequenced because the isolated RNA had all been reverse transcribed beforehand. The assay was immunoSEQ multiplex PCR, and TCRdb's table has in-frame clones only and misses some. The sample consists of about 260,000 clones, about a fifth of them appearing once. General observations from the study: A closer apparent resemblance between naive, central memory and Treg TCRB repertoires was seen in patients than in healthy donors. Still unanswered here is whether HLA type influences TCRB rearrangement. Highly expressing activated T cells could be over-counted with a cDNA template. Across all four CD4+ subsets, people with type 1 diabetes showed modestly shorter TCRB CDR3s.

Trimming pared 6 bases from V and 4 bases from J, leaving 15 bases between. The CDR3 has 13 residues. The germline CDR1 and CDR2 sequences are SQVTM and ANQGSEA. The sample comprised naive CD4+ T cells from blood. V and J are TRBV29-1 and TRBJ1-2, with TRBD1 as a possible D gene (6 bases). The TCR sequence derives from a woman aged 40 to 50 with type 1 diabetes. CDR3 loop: CSVAPGEGYGYTF. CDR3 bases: TGCAGCGTGGCACCAGGGGAAGGCTATGGCTACACCTTC.